Many counts were recorded for the clone carrying this T cell receptor (beta chain). The data were taken from a study of molecular identifiers for immune sequencing clone quantification. V gave up 5 bases and J gave up 4 bases; unmatched junction bases: 10. This CDR3 has 15 residues. Germline CDR1 SGHNT, CDR2 YYREEE (reference sequence). Via MiXCR, TCRdb re-called the PCR reads, giving one row per CDR3 protein. The table includes about 640,000 distinct CDR3 sequences, just under 20% detected once. What was sequenced was naive CD8+ T cells from blood, with Jurkat cell RNA spiked in. Subset indicated: FACS-sorted CD8+CD4-CCR7+CD45RA+ naive T cells. The chain has TRBV5-4 and TRBJ1-1, with 8 bases matching TRBD1. The TCR sequence derives from a human donor in good health. Some libraries in this study had Jurkat cell RNA spiked in. CDR3 coding DNA: TGTGCCAGCAGTCCCGCAGGACAGGGAATCACTGAAGCTTTCTTT. Translated, it gives CASSPAGQGITEAFF.